Listed below are T cell receptor beta chains from one sample, sequenced in a study of blood T cell repertoires in COVID-19. Generated by immunoSEQ multiplex PCR, the TCRdb table keeps only in-frame clones and is missing some. Altogether some 340,000 clones are present, 85% being singletons, with the ten largest covering roughly 3.6%. The sample was peripheral blood. The source of these receptors is a woman aged 18-29 years with acute or convalescent COVID-19. Both conserved end residues are part of each CDR3. A D gene is named only where the DNA matches it firmly. Expanded clones are given a class, and other clones once, few, many or no size at all.

D gene: TRBD1; J gene: TRBJ2-3; clone size: few; V gene: TRBV24-1; CDR3 DNA: TGTGCCACCAGAGGTAAGGGGGCCGGCACAGATACGCAGTATTTT; CDR3 protein: CATRGKGAGTDTQYF
D gene: -; J gene: TRBJ2-3; clone size: -; V gene: TRBV6-1; CDR3 DNA: TGTGCCAGCAGTGAAGCCGGGCAGGGTAAGGGTACGCAGTATTTT; CDR3 protein: CASSEAGQGKGTQYF
D gene: TRBD1; J gene: TRBJ1-2; clone size: -; V gene: TRBV5-3; CDR3 DNA: TGTGCCAGAAGCCATACAACGAAGGACAGGGTTTACTATGGCTACACCTTC; CDR3 protein: CARSHTTKDRVYYGYTF
D gene: TRBD1; J gene: TRBJ1-5; clone size: -; V gene: TRBV5-6; CDR3 DNA: TGTGCCAGCAGCGTACCCGCACCGACAGGGGATAGCAATCAGCCCCAGCATTTT; CDR3 protein: CASSVPAPTGDSNQPQHF
D gene: -; J gene: TRBJ1-1; clone size: -; V gene: TRBV9; CDR3 DNA: TGTGCCAGCAGCTACGGGGAGACGATTAACACTGAAGCTTTCTTT; CDR3 protein: CASSYGETINTEAFF
D gene: -; J gene: TRBJ1-3; clone size: -; V gene: TRBV6-5; CDR3 DNA: TGTGCCAGCACCAGGGCGTATTCTGGAAACACCATATATTTT; CDR3 protein: CASTRAYSGNTIYF
D gene: -; J gene: TRBJ1-5; clone size: few; V gene: TRBV2; CDR3 DNA: TGTGCCAGCAGTGAAGTTGGAGGCGCCCAGCATTTT; CDR3 protein: CASSEVGGAQHF
D gene: -; J gene: TRBJ2-7; clone size: few; V gene: TRBV5-6; CDR3 DNA: TGTGCCAGCAGTTATAGTTACTACGAGCAGTACTTC; CDR3 protein: CASSYSYYEQYF
D gene: TRBD2; J gene: TRBJ2-4; clone size: -; V gene: TRBV18; CDR3 DNA: TGTGCCAGCTCACCGACTCCACTAGCGTCGGGAGCCAAAAACATTCAGTACTTC; CDR3 protein: CASSPTPLASGAKNIQYF
D gene: TRBD2; J gene: TRBJ2-1; clone size: -; V gene: TRBV2; CDR3 DNA: TGTGCCAGCAGTGAAGGGGCGGGGGGTTACAATGAGCAGTTCTTC; CDR3 protein: CASSEGAGGYNEQFF
D gene: -; J gene: TRBJ1-6; clone size: -; V gene: TRBV5-4; CDR3 DNA: TGTGCCAGCAGGTATACAGGATCCGGTTCACCCCTCCACTTT; CDR3 protein: CASRYTGSGSPLHF
D gene: TRBD1; J gene: TRBJ2-2; clone size: -; V gene: TRBV27; CDR3 DNA: TGTGCCAGCAGTGCCGGACAGGGGTGGACCGGGGAGCTGTTTTTT; CDR3 protein: CASSAGQGWTGELFF
D gene: -; J gene: TRBJ1-2; clone size: -; V gene: TRBV29-1; CDR3 DNA: TGCAGCGTTGAACTCGGCTACACCTTC; CDR3 protein: CSVELGYTF
D gene: -; J gene: TRBJ1-4; clone size: -; V gene: TRBV12-3/TRBV12-4; CDR3 DNA: TGTGCCAGCATGGGGAGCTACGAGGAAAAACTGTTTTTT; CDR3 protein: CASMGSYEEKLFF
D gene: -; J gene: TRBJ1-2; clone size: -; V gene: TRBV6-1; CDR3 DNA: TGTGCCAGCAGTGAACAGTGGAACTATGGCTACACCTTC; CDR3 protein: CASSEQWNYGYTF
D gene: -; J gene: TRBJ1-2; clone size: -; V gene: TRBV7-9; CDR3 DNA: TGTGCCAGCAGCTCCCGACAGGTTGATGGCTACACCTTC; CDR3 protein: CASSSRQVDGYTF
D gene: -; J gene: TRBJ1-6; clone size: -; V gene: TRBV7-9; CDR3 DNA: TGTGCCAGCAGCTTAGTTCGGACAGATTTCTCCTATAATTCACCCCTCCACTTT; CDR3 protein: CASSLVRTDFSYNSPLHF
D gene: TRBD1; J gene: TRBJ2-7; clone size: -; V gene: TRBV7-9; CDR3 DNA: TGTGCCAGCAGCTTGGGGGACAGGGGAAACGAGCAGTACTTC; CDR3 protein: CASSLGDRGNEQYF
D gene: -; J gene: TRBJ1-3; clone size: few; V gene: TRBV18; CDR3 DNA: TGTGCCAGCTCCGAAGAGGTCTCCGGAAACACCATATATTTT; CDR3 protein: CASSEEVSGNTIYF
D gene: TRBD1; J gene: TRBJ2-7; clone size: -; V gene: TRBV9; CDR3 DNA: TGTGCCAGCAGCGTAACGACAGGGACGGGAAGTCGCCGGCCTGATGAGCAGTACTTC; CDR3 protein: CASSVTTGTGSRRPDEQYF
D gene: -; J gene: TRBJ1-5; clone size: -; V gene: TRBV15; CDR3 DNA: TGTGCCACCAGCAGTTACGATTCTCCAGGGTATGATCAGCCCCAGCATTTT; CDR3 protein: CATSSYDSPGYDQPQHF
D gene: TRBD1; J gene: TRBJ1-1; clone size: few; V gene: TRBV6-5; CDR3 DNA: TGTGCCAGCAGTTACTCTCGGACAGGGGATTCTGAAGCTTTCTTT; CDR3 protein: CASSYSRTGDSEAFF